There are many counts of the clone carrying this T cell receptor (beta chain). Its antigen is still unknown. This specimen comes from a study of regulatory T cells in long-lasting Graves disease. CDR3 regions were amplified by Arm-PCR using iRepertoire HTBI primers to build TCR beta libraries. Using its own MiXCR run on the multiplex PCR reads, TCRdb lists one record per CDR3 protein. The sample consists of roughly 400,000 distinct CDR3 sequences, approximately 22% of them appearing once. Stated time point: persistent/refractory GD, antithyroid drugs over 5 years with positive TRAb. PBMC RNA served as the TCR library source. American Thyroid Association guidelines defined how Graves' disease was diagnosed. It was an endocrinology department in Xi'an, China, that provided the patients. Study outcomes and limitations: Investigators studied peripheral blood only, not thyroid tissue. Persistent Graves' patients showed a TCR diversity that was lower than that of newly diagnosed ones.

The specimen was peripheral blood mononuclear cells (PBMCs), collected when the disease was refractory, from a patient treated with antithyroid drugs. The sequence was obtained from a female donor with Graves disease.

CDR3 in amino acids: CASSLSSSGREQYF. The CDR3 region has the DNA TGTGCCAGCAGTTTGAGTTCCTCAGGGAGGGAGCAGTACTTC. The chain recombines TRBV28 with TRBJ2-7; tentative D call: TRBD2 (6 bases). The CDR3 loop spans 14 amino acids. Germline CDR1 reads MDHEN; CDR2 reads SYDVKM. V lost 3 bases and J lost 7, with 16 bases in between.